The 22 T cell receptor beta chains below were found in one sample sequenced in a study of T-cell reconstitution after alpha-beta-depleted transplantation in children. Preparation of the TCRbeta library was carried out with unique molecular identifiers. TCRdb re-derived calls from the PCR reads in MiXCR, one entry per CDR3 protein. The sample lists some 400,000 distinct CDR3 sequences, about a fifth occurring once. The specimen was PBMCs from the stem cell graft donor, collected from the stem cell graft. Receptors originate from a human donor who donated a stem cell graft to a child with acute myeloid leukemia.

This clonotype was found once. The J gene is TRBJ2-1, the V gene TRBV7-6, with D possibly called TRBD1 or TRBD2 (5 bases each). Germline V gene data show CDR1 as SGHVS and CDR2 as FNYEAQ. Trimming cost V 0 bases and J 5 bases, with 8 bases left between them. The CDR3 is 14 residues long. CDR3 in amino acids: CASSLAGPHNEQFF. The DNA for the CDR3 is TGTGCCAGCAGCTTAGCGGGACCCCACAATGAGCAGTTCTTC.

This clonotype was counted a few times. The CDR3 spells CSAVGETGNTIYF. The CDR3 region has the DNA TGCAGTGCGGTCGGGGAGACTGGAAACACCATATATTTT. The J gene is TRBJ1-3, the V gene TRBV20-1; no firm D call. The ends were cut back, 6 bases at V and 2 bases at J, with 11 bases in the middle. The germline CDR1 and CDR2 sequences are DFQATT and SNEGSKA (reference sequence). The CDR3 spans 13 residues.

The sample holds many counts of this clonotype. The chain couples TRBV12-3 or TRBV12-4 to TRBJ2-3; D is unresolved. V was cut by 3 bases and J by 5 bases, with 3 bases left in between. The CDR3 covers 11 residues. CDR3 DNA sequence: TGTGCCAGCAGTTTGAAAGATACGCAGTATTTT. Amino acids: CASSLKDTQYF.

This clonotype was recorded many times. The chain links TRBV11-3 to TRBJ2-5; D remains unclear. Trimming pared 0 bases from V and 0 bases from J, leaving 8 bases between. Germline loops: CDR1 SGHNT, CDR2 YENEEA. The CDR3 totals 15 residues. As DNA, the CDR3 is TGTGCCAGCAGCTTAGATTCAAGGTACCAAGAGACCCAGTACTTC. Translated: CASSLDSRYQETQYF.

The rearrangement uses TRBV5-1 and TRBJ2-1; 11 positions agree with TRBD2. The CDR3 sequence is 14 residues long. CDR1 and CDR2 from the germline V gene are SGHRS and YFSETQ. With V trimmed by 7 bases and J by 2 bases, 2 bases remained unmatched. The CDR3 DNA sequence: TGCGCCAGCGGGACTAGCGGTGCCTACAATGAGCAGTTCTTC. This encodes CASGTSGAYNEQFF.

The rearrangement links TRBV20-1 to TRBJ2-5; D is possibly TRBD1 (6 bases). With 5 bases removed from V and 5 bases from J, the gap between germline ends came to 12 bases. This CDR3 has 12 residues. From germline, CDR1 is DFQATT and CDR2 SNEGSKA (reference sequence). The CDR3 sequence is CSAGTRGETQYF. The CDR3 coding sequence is TGCAGTGCTGGAACTAGGGGGGAGACCCAGTACTTC.

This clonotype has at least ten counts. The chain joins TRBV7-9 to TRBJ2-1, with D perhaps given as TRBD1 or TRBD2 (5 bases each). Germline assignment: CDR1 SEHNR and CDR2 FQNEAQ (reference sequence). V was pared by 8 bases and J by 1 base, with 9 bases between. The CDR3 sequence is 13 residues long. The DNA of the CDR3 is TGTGCCAGCGGGAGACAGTCCTACAATGAGCAGTTCTTC. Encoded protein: CASGRQSYNEQFF.

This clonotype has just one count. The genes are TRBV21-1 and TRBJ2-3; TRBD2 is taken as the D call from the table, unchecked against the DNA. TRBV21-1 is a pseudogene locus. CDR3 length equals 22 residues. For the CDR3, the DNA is TGTGCCAGCAGCAAACCGGGGACGGGACTAGCGGGAGCCCATACTAGCACAGATACGCAGTATTTT. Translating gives CASSKPGTGLAGAHTSTDTQYF.

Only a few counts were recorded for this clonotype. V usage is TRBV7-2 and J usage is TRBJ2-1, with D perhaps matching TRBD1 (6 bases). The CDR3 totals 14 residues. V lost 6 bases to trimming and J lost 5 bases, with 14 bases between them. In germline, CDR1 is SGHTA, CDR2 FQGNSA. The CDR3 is CASRSGQSNNEQFF. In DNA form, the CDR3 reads TGTGCCAGCAGGTCAGGACAGAGCAACAATGAGCAGTTCTTC.

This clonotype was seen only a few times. CDR3 nucleotide sequence: TGCAGTGCTGGTTTCCGGTGGGGGTCTAGCGGGGGGTCCTACAATGAGCAGTTCTTC. Its protein is CSAGFRWGSSGGSYNEQFF. This chain uses TRBV20-1 with TRBJ2-1; 11 positions agree with TRBD2. Germline values: CDR1 DFQATT, CDR2 SNEGSKA (reference sequence). This CDR3 contains 19 residues. V lost 5 bases to trimming and J lost 1 base; unmatched junction nucleotides: 16.

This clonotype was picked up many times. The CDR3 DNA reads TGCAGTGCTAGACACCAGGGGGTGAGCTCCTACGAGCAGTACTTC. This gives the protein CSARHQGVSSYEQYF. This sequence joins TRBV20-1 and TRBJ2-7, with TRBD1 matching 7 bases. Germline V gives CDR1 DFQATT, CDR2 SNEGSKA (reference sequence). The V gene end was trimmed by 2 bases and the J gene end by 0 bases; junction bases not matched to a gene: 7. The CDR3 totals 15 residues.

CDR3: CASSPSVGNQPQHF. The CDR3 DNA sequence: TGTGCCAGCAGTCCGTCCGTGGGCAATCAGCCCCAGCATTTT. The chain joins TRBV28 to TRBJ1-5; D remains unclear. The CDR3 runs to 14 residues. V lost 5 bases and J 2 bases, leaving 10 bases between the germline ends. Germline V gene lookup returns CDR1 MDHEN and CDR2 SYDVKM.

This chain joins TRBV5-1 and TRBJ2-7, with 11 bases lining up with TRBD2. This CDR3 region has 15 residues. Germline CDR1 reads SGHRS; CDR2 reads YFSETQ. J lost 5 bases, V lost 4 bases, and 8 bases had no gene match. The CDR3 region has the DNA TGCGCCAGCAGCGTCGCGCTAGCGGGAGGAGACGAGCAGTACTTC. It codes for CASSVALAGGDEQYF.

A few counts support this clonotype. In DNA form, the CDR3 reads TGTGCCAGCAGCCCCGCAGGGGGAGAAGCCAAAAACATTCAGTACTTC. Its translation: CASSPAGGEAKNIQYF. The rearrangement links TRBV7-8 to TRBJ2-4; 7 bases match TRBD1. V lost 5 bases to trimming and J lost 0 bases; unmatched junction nucleotides: 7. Germline V CDR1 and CDR2: SGHVS, FQNEAQ. The length of the CDR3 is 16 residues.

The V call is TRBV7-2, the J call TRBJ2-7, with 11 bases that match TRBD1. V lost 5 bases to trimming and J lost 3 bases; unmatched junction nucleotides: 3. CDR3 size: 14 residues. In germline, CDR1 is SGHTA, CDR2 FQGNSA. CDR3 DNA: TGTGCCAGCAGCCAGGACAGGGGGCTCTACGAGCAGTACTTC. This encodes CASSQDRGLYEQYF.

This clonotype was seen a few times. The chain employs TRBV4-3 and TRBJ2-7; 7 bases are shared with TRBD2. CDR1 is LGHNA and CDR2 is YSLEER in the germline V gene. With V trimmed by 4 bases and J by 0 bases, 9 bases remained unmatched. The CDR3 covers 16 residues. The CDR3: CASSLNSGLSSYEQYF. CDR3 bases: TGCGCCAGCAGCCTGAATAGCGGGCTGAGCTCCTACGAGCAGTACTTC.

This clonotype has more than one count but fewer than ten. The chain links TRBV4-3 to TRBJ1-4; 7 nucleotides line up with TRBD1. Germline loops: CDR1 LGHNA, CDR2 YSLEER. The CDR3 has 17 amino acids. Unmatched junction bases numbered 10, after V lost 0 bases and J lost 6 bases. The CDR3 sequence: CASSQDGVGDRYEKLFF. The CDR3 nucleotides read TGCGCCAGCAGCCAAGATGGGGTGGGGGACAGATATGAAAAACTGTTTTTT.

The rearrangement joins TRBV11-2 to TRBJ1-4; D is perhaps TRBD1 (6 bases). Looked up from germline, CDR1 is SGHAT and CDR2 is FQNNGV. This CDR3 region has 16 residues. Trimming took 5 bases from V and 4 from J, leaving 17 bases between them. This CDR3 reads CASSHRAGADNEKLFF. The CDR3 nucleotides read TGTGCCAGCAGCCACAGGGCGGGGGCCGATAATGAAAAACTGTTTTTT.

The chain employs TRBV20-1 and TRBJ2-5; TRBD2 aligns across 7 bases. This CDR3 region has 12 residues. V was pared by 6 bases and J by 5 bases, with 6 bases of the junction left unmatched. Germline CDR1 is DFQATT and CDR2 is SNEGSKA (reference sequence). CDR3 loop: CSATTSTETQYF. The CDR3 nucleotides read TGCAGTGCCACGACTAGCACTGAGACCCAGTACTTC.

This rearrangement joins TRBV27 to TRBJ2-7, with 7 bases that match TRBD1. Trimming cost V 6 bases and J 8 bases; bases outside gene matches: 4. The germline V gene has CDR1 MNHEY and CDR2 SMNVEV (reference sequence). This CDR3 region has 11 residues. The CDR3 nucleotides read TGTGCCAGCAGGAAACAGGGGAAGCAGTACTTC. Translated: CASRKQGKQYF.

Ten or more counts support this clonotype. CDR3 sequence reads: CSARDVRGATQHF. The CDR3 DNA follows: TGCAGTGCTAGAGATGTGAGGGGCGCGACCCAGCATTTT. The gene calls are TRBV20-1 and TRBJ1-5, with a tentative D call TRBD1 (5 bases). Germline V gene data show CDR1 as DFQATT and CDR2 as SNEGSKA (reference sequence). V lost 0 bases and J lost 11, with 14 bases in between. This CDR3 contains 13 residues.

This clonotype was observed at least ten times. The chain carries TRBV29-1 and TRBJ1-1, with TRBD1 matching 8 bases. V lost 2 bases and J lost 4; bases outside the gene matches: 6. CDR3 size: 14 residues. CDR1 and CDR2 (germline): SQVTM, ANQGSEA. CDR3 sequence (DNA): TGCAGCGTTGAATGGACAGGGTGGGTCACTGAAGCTTTCTTT. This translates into CSVEWTGWVTEAFF.